One and the same sample provided the 25 T cell receptor beta chains below, sequenced in a study of blood T cell repertoires in COVID-19 (TCRdb year 2020). The library was built by means of the immunoSEQ multiplex PCR assay. This immuneACCESS table, as held by TCRdb, lists in-frame sequences with V and J called but not all clones. Of the missing ones, under half trace to an unresolved V gene in checked studies; the others have no known cause. This sample comprises approximately 150,000 clones, roughly four fifths of them detected only once. Approximately 11% of the sample is in the top ten clones. The sequenced sample was peripheral blood. These receptors came from a man aged 55 to 70 with active or convalescent COVID-19.

The rearrangement links TRBV5-1 to TRBJ2-5, with D tentatively TRBD2 (6 bases). Trimming left V 1 base short and J 0 bases short, with 13 bases between. This CDR3 region has 16 residues. Germline assignment: CDR1 SGHRS and CDR2 YFSETQ. The CDR3 here is CASSLIQGGDQETQYF. CDR3 DNA sequence: TGCGCCAGCAGCTTGATCCAGGGAGGAGACCAAGAGACCCAGTACTTC.

This chain joins TRBV11-2 and TRBJ1-1; no firm D call. There are 13 residues in the CDR3. V was cut by 3 bases and J by 4 bases, with 9 bases left in between. Per germline, CDR1 SGHAT and CDR2 FQNNGV. The CDR3 nucleotides are TGTGCCAGCAGCTTCCTAAGTGGCACTGAAGCTTTCTTT. It yields the protein CASSFLSGTEAFF.

Here the CDR3 reads CASSVRLRVSEKLFF. The DNA of the CDR3 is TGTGCCAGCAGCGTCCGCCTTCGGGTGAGTGAAAAACTGTTTTTT. This chain links TRBV21-1 with TRBJ1-4. TRBV21-1 is an annotated pseudogene. CDR3 length: 15 amino acids.

This clone was counted only a few times. The chain has TRBV24-1 and TRBJ1-2; 9 bases map to TRBD1. CDR3 length: 14 amino acids. Trimming cost V 2 bases and J 8 bases; bases outside gene matches: 5. Germline V gene lookup returns CDR1 KGHDR and CDR2 SFDVKD. The CDR3 nucleotides are TGTGCCACCAGTGATTGGACAGGGGAAGGAGGCTACACCTTC. Amino acid sequence: CATSDWTGEGGYTF.

The chain joins TRBV10-3 to TRBJ1-2; TRBD1 matches at 9 bases. Looked up from germline, CDR1 is ENHRY and CDR2 is SYGVKD. This CDR3 has 15 residues. Losses at the gene ends were 7 bases for V and 4 bases for J; bases not matched to a gene: 10. The CDR3 nucleotides are TGTGCCATCAAGGAGGGGACAGGGATGGCCTATGGCTACACCTTC. Translation: CAIKEGTGMAYGYTF.

This sequence joins TRBV2 and TRBJ2-1; 7 bases line up with TRBD2. From germline, CDR1 is SNHLY and CDR2 FYNNEI. This CDR3 contains 14 residues. After removal of 3 bases from V and 14 bases from J, the junction contained 13 bases not matched to a gene. This chain's CDR3 is CASSDSSRDYRKFF. In nucleotides, the CDR3 is TGTGCCAGCAGTGATTCAAGCCGGGACTACCGCAAGTTCTTC.

DNA for the CDR3: TGTGCCAGCAGCTTGGGCCAGGGACTTTACGAGCAGTACTTC. It codes for CASSLGQGLYEQYF. The chain uses TRBV5-6 and TRBJ2-7, with D possibly being TRBD2 (6 bases). The CDR3 sequence is 14 residues long. CDR1 and CDR2 from the germline V gene are SGHDT and YYEEEE. Between the trimmed V and J ends, which lost 0 bases and 4 bases, there was a span of 11 bases.

CDR3 sequence (DNA): TGTGCCACCAGTGACAGGGGGAGTTGGGAGACCCAGTACTTC. It codes for CATSDRGSWETQYF. The chain carries TRBV24-1 and TRBJ2-5; TRBD1 matches at 7 bases. Germline values: CDR1 KGHDR, CDR2 SFDVKD. V was pared by 4 bases and J by 5 bases, with 6 bases of the junction left unmatched. CDR3 length equals 14 residues.

The chain employs TRBV2 and TRBJ2-1, with 8 bases aligning to TRBD2. Trimming took 2 bases from V and 2 from J; bases not matched to a gene: 5. Germline lookup yields CDR1 SNHLY and CDR2 FYNNEI. The CDR3 covers 16 residues. In nucleotides, the CDR3 is TGTGCCAGCAGTGAATGGGGCGGGAGGACCTACAATGAGCAGTTCTTC. It encodes CASSEWGGRTYNEQFF. Looking up the rest from reference TRBV2 and TRBJ2-1 gives the full variable domain: EPEVTQTPSHQVTQMGQEVILRCVPISNHLYFYWYRQILGQKVEFLVSFYNNEISEKSEIFDDQFSVERPDGSNFTLKIRSTKLEDSAMYFCASSEWGGRTYNEQFFGPGTRLTVL.

V and J are TRBV19 and TRBJ2-1, with D maybe TRBD2 (6 bases). This CDR3 comprises 15 residues. V gave up 5 bases and J gave up 6 bases, with 17 bases separating them. Germline values: CDR1 LNHDA, CDR2 SQIVND (reference sequence). The CDR3 loop is CASSGGTWAANEQFF. CDR3 DNA sequence: TGTGCCAGTAGTGGAGGGACCTGGGCAGCCAATGAGCAGTTCTTC.

The rearrangement links TRBV6-6 to TRBJ2-1, with a possible D match to TRBD2 (6 bases). This CDR3 comprises 13 residues. Between the trimmed V and J ends, which lost 8 bases and 5 bases, there was a span of 13 bases. Germline CDR1 is MNHNY and CDR2 is SVGAGI (reference sequence). The CDR3 DNA reads TGTGCCAGCGAAGCGGGCCTAAACAATGAGCAGTTCTTC. Its protein is CASEAGLNNEQFF.

The chain combines TRBV6-4 with TRBJ2-2; TRBD2 matches 8 bases. J was trimmed by 6 bases and V by 6 bases; bases with no gene match: 6. The CDR3 runs to 14 residues. Germline loops: CDR1 MRHNA, CDR2 SNTAGT. This CDR3 is CASSPGGSPGELFF. For the CDR3, the DNA is TGTGCCAGCAGCCCGGGGGGGAGCCCCGGGGAGCTGTTTTTT.

The V gene is TRBV12-3 or TRBV12-4, the J gene TRBJ1-6; a weak D match, TRBD1 (5 bases). Trimming took 2 bases from V and 14 from J, leaving 7 bases between them. The CDR3 runs 11 residues. The CDR3, as DNA: TGTGCCAGCAGTTTAAGGGGATCCCTCCACTTT. This encodes CASSLRGSLHF.

The chain couples TRBV10-3 to TRBJ2-7; 7 bases match TRBD2. CDR3 length: 17 residues. The junction had 12 bases not matched to a gene; V was cut back by 0 bases and J by 4 bases. The germline gives CDR1 ENHRY, CDR2 SYGVKD. The chain's CDR3 is CAISESTSGINRYEQYF. CDR3 bases: TGTGCCATCAGTGAGTCGACCAGCGGGATCAACCGGTACGAGCAGTACTTC.

The gene calls are TRBV3-1 (or the pseudogene TRBV3-2) and TRBJ1-5; 8 nucleotides align to TRBD1. CDR3 size: 17 residues. The J segment lost 1 base and the V segment lost 3 bases, leaving 8 bases of the junction unmatched. CDR1 LGHDT and CDR2 YNNKEL come from the germline V gene (reference sequence). The CDR3 region is CASSQGLDRASNQPQHF. The CDR3 DNA sequence: TGTGCCAGCAGCCAGGGCCTGGACAGGGCCAGCAATCAGCCCCAGCATTTT.

The chain has TRBV10-2 and TRBJ1-2; D perhaps matches TRBD1 (5 bases). The CDR3 consists of 15 residues. The ends were cut back, 6 bases at V and 4 bases at J, with 18 bases in the middle. Germline CDR1 WSHSY, CDR2 SAAADI. The CDR3 DNA is TGCGCCAGCAGCGTCTTGGGAGGGGCCCCCTATGGCTACACCTTC. This encodes CASSVLGGAPYGYTF.

This clone occurred a few times. This rearrangement joins TRBV12-3 or TRBV12-4 to TRBJ2-1, with TRBD2 matching over 9 bases. This CDR3 contains 13 residues. Trimming took 6 bases from V and 12 from J; bases not matched to a gene: 9. The CDR3 sequence: CASSWGEREAQFF. The CDR3 DNA reads TGTGCCAGCAGCTGGGGGGAGCGGGAGGCGCAGTTCTTC.

This chain joins TRBV7-2 and TRBJ2-1; 7 bases fit TRBD2. With 4 bases clipped from V and 6 bases from J, the junction kept 3 bases outside the gene matches. The CDR3 is 13 amino acids. The germline gives CDR1 SGHTA, CDR2 FQGNSA. CDR3 DNA sequence: TGTGCCAGCAGCTGGGGACTATTCAATGAGCAGTTCTTC. This translates into CASSWGLFNEQFF.

The V and J genes are TRBV4-1 and TRBJ2-1; 9 bases line up with TRBD1. Germline V gives CDR1 MGHRA, CDR2 YSYEKL. The CDR3 extends over 18 amino acids. V shed 0 bases, J shed 5 bases, and the junction held 11 bases outside the gene matches. CDR3 sequence: CASSQDRTGAGGHNEQFF. CDR3 sequence (DNA): TGCGCCAGCAGCCAAGATCGGACAGGGGCCGGGGGGCACAATGAGCAGTTCTTC.

This clone has more than one count but fewer than ten. The rearrangement links TRBV7-8 to TRBJ2-3; TRBD2 matches at 8 bases. The germline V gene encodes CDR1 SGHVS and CDR2 FQNEAQ. The CDR3 spans 16 residues. J was trimmed by 3 bases and V by 3 bases; bases with no gene match: 8. CDR3 sequence: CASSFTQGLVTDTQYF. CDR3 bases: TGTGCCAGCAGCTTCACACAGGGACTAGTTACAGATACGCAGTATTTT. Supplemented by reference TRBV7-8 and TRBJ2-3, the full variable domain reads GAGVSQSPRYKVAKRGQDVALRCDPISGHVSLFWYQQALGQGPEFLTYFQNEAQLDKSGLPSDRFFAERPEGSVSTLKIQRTQQEDSAVYLCASSFTQGLVTDTQYFGPGTRLTVL.

This clone was seen a few times. V usage is TRBV5-1 and J usage is TRBJ1-1; possibly TRBD1 for D (5 bases). This CDR3 has 14 amino acids. Germline CDR1 SGHRS, CDR2 YFSETQ. Trimming cost V 5 bases and J 3 bases, with 14 bases left between them. CDR3 protein: CASRYQGPDTEAFF. The CDR3 coding sequence is TGCGCCAGCAGGTATCAGGGTCCGGACACTGAAGCTTTCTTT. The full variable domain, completed using reference TRBV5-1 and TRBJ1-1, is KAGVTQTPRYLIKTRGQQVTLSCSPISGHRSVSWYQQTPGQGLQFLFEYFSETQRNKGNFPGRFSGRQFSNSRSEMNVSTLELGDSALYLCASRYQGPDTEAFFGQGTRLTVV.

This clone was detected once. The chain has TRBV5-5 and TRBJ1-2; D remains unclear. The V gene lost 5 bases and the J gene lost 8 bases, with 19 bases spanning the gap. The length of the CDR3 is 14 residues. Per the germline V gene, CDR1 is SGHKS and CDR2 is YYEKEE (reference sequence). The CDR3 here is CASRQVGGDVGYTF. The DNA for the CDR3 is TGTGCCAGCAGGCAGGTCGGAGGAGACGTAGGCTACACCTTC.

This clone was seen just once. V gene TRBV18 combines with J gene TRBJ2-1, with 13 bases aligning to TRBD2. The CDR3 consists of 15 residues. From germline, CDR1 is KGHSH and CDR2 LQKENI. The V gene end was trimmed by 6 bases and the J gene end by 6 bases; junction bases not matched to a gene: 5. This chain's CDR3 is CASSPGTSGVNEQFF. The CDR3 DNA follows: TGTGCCAGCTCTCCCGGGACTAGCGGGGTCAATGAGCAGTTCTTC.

The rearrangement links TRBV19 to TRBJ2-7; TRBD1 matches at 9 bases. The CDR3 loop spans 14 amino acids. J gave up 1 base and V 6 bases, and 4 bases lay outside the gene matches. Germline values: CDR1 LNHDA, CDR2 SQIVND (reference sequence). CDR3 sequence reads: CASSGQGNSYEQYF. CDR3 nucleotides: TGTGCCAGTAGCGGACAGGGGAATTCCTACGAGCAGTACTTC.

This chain uses TRBV7-9 with TRBJ2-7; the match to TRBD1 covers 7 bases. Trimming cost V 6 bases and J 3 bases; bases outside gene matches: 8. Germline V lookup: CDR1 SEHNR, CDR2 FQNEAQ (reference sequence). This CDR3 region has 14 residues. The CDR3 loop is CASRNTGVGYEQYF. The CDR3 DNA reads TGTGCCAGCAGAAACACAGGGGTCGGCTACGAGCAGTACTTC.